This T cell receptor beta chain was identified during a study of blood T cells in healthy people across ages. Per sample, extraction of total RNA gave at least 5 micrograms in every case. This clonotype was seen a few times. The target antigen is unknown. The study, taken as a whole, reports: Strongly correlated with naive T cell percentage was TCR beta diversity.

A sample-barcoded 5' primer and a J-beta primer mix were used in a second PCR of roughly 6 to 11 cycles. Each cDNA molecule received a tag from a template-switch adaptor that had 12 random nucleotides. Each CDR3 protein gets one entry after TCRdb re-called the 5' RACE reads with MiXCR. Of about 1,000,000 distinct CDR3 sequences in the sample, under 45% are singletons; the top ten hold approximately 17%. CDR1 and CDR2 (germline): SQVTM, ANQGSEA. The V gene lost 7 bases and the J gene lost 3 bases, with 19 bases spanning the gap. The CDR3 totals 15 residues. Input material: blood. This sequence joins TRBV29-1 and TRBJ1-5, with D tentatively TRBD1 (6 bases). The receptor was derived from a woman aged 60-75 years in good health. As DNA, the CDR3 is TGCAGCGCGGCCGCGAGGGGGGGCCCCAATCAGCCCCAGCATTTT. Protein product: CSAAARGGPNQPQHF.